These 25 T cell receptor beta chains were sequenced from one sample in a study of OX40 agonist ivuxolimab in advanced cancers. Library method: the immunoSEQ multiplex PCR assay. TCRdb obtained this table from immuneACCESS and retained in-frame rearrangements with V and J assigned. These tables miss some clones; where compared with another copy, unresolved V genes account for less than half of the shortfall, and the remainder is unexplained. Across this sample there are some 96,000 clones, with about nine tenths seen only once. The biggest ten clones account for around 0.16% of the sample. The sample here was CD4+ or CD8+ T cells sorted from blood, taken in a trial of the OX40 agonist ivuxolimab. These TCRs come from an adult with an advanced solid tumor such as melanoma, head and neck, liver or kidney cancer.

CDR3: CAWGQGGEKLFF. DNA for the CDR3: TGTGCCTGGGGACAGGGAGGGGAAAAACTGTTTTTT. The rearrangement uses TRBV30 and TRBJ1-4; 8 bases agree with TRBD1. This CDR3 is 12 amino acids long. V was clipped by 5 bases and J by 8 bases; unmatched bases: 4. Germline V gene sequence: CDR1 GTSNPN, CDR2 SVGIG (reference sequence).

The chain couples TRBV6-6 to TRBJ1-6; D call uncertain. Germline V gene sequence: CDR1 MNHNY, CDR2 SVGAGI (reference sequence). This CDR3 contains 13 residues. V lost 7 bases and J 9 bases, leaving 13 bases between the germline ends. The CDR3 DNA is TGTGCCAGCAATCCTAGGGAGAGTTCACCCCTCCACTTT. Residues: CASNPRESSPLHF.

The chain carries TRBV18 and TRBJ1-1; 8 positions match TRBD1. Germline V gives CDR1 KGHSH, CDR2 LQKENI. The CDR3 length is 15 residues. V lost 3 bases to trimming and J lost 4 bases; unmatched junction nucleotides: 7. The CDR3 reads CASSPTPTGGTEAFF. CDR3 bases: TGTGCCAGCTCACCCACACCTACAGGGGGCACTGAAGCTTTCTTT.

The chain carries TRBV5-1 and TRBJ1-4; D not certain. Looked up from germline, CDR1 is SGHRS and CDR2 is YFSETQ. Trimming took 0 bases from V and 6 from J, leaving 9 bases between them. The CDR3 has 14 amino acids. The CDR3 bases are TGCGCCAGCAGCTTGGTGGGGAGGGATGAAAAACTGTTTTTT. Amino acids: CASSLVGRDEKLFF.

The rearrangement links TRBV5-1 to TRBJ2-3; D unclear. CDR3 size: 14 residues. V was cut by 0 bases and J by 5 bases, with 10 bases left in between. Per the germline V gene, CDR1 is SGHRS and CDR2 is YFSETQ. CDR3 in DNA: TGCGCCAGCAGCTTGGAGGTCCCACGAGATACGCAGTATTTT. This gives the protein CASSLEVPRDTQYF.

The chain carries TRBV21-1 and TRBJ2-7; TRBD2, the table's D call, lacks a check against the DNA. TRBV21-1 counts as a pseudogene. This CDR3 region has 16 residues. The CDR3 here is CASTPRVWGGTYEQYF. CDR3 in DNA: TGTGCCAGCACCCCCAGGGTTTGGGGGGGGACCTACGAGCAGTACTTC.

The chain links TRBV7-9 to TRBJ2-5, with 7 bases aligning to TRBD1. CDR1 and CDR2 (germline): SEHNR, FQNEAQ (reference sequence). The V and J ends lost 2 bases and 2 bases, in that order; junction bases with no gene match: 5. This CDR3 is built from 15 residues. The CDR3 loop is CASSLTGTDQETQYF. The DNA for the CDR3 is TGTGCCAGCAGCTTAACGGGGACAGATCAAGAGACCCAGTACTTC.

The V call is TRBV6-5, the J call TRBJ2-3; 12 bases line up with TRBD2. The CDR3 contains 16 residues. Per the germline V gene, CDR1 is MNHEY and CDR2 is SVGAGI. Losses at the gene ends were 2 bases for V and 4 bases for J; bases not matched to a gene: 4. The DNA for the CDR3 is TGTGCCAGCAGTTACGCTCTAGCGGGAGGGCCAGATACGCAGTATTTT. Protein product: CASSYALAGGPDTQYF.

The sample holds one count of this clone. The gene calls are TRBV13 and TRBJ2-7; TRBD1 agrees at 7 bases. CDR3 length: 14 amino acids. J gave up 9 bases and V 1 base, and 9 bases lay outside the gene matches. Germline lookup yields CDR1 PRHDT and CDR2 FYEKMQ (reference sequence). The CDR3 sequence is CASSLETGKRVQYF. In nucleotides, the CDR3 is TGTGCCAGCAGCTTAGAGACAGGGAAACGAGTGCAGTACTTC.

The chain combines TRBV11-3 with TRBJ2-1; no definite D call. This CDR3 is 11 amino acids long. V gave up 3 bases and J gave up 6 bases, with 3 bases separating them. Germline V lookup: CDR1 SGHNT, CDR2 YENEEA. The CDR3 loop reads CASSFSNEQFF. Here the CDR3 DNA reads TGTGCCAGCAGCTTCAGCAATGAGCAGTTCTTC.

The chain joins TRBV19 to TRBJ2-6, with D perhaps matching TRBD1 (6 bases). The germline V and J ends were trimmed by 0 bases and 0 bases, with 12 bases remaining between them. CDR3 length equals 18 residues. Germline V CDR1 and CDR2: LNHDA, SQIVND (reference sequence). This CDR3 reads CASSIERAGVSGANVLTF. CDR3 in DNA: TGTGCCAGTAGTATAGAGCGGGCAGGGGTCTCTGGGGCCAACGTCCTGACTTTC.

With regard to this clone: The sample holds other DNA sequences that translate to the same CDR3. The chain employs TRBV5-4 and TRBJ2-3; the match to TRBD2 covers 10 bases. The germline V gene encodes CDR1 SGHNT and CDR2 YYREEE (reference sequence). The length of the CDR3 is 15 residues. V shed 3 bases and J 1 base; nucleotides not matched to a gene: 2. The DNA for the CDR3 is TGTGCCAGCAGCTCGCTAGCGGGGGGCACAGATACGCAGTATTTT. This gives the protein CASSSLAGGTDTQYF.

The rearrangement joins TRBV10-2 to TRBJ2-1; D could derive from TRBD1 or TRBD2 (5 bases each). V lost 3 bases to trimming and J lost 7 bases, with 16 bases between them. Germline CDR1 WSHSY, CDR2 SAAADI. The CDR3 has 15 residues. CDR3 in DNA: TGCGCCAGCAGTGACTTTGGGACGGCCGTAAATGAGCAGTTCTTC. Protein sequence: CASSDFGTAVNEQFF.

The chain combines TRBV18 with TRBJ1-1, with D hard to call. Germline V gives CDR1 KGHSH, CDR2 LQKENI. Trimming took off 3 bases at V and 7 bases at J, with 15 bases between the two ends. The CDR3 sequence is 14 residues long. In nucleotides, the CDR3 is TGTGCCAGCTCACCTCCTGTTCGGGCTGGTGAAGCTTTCTTT. It yields the protein CASSPPVRAGEAFF. Full variable domain (outside the CDR3, taken from reference TRBV18 and TRBJ1-1): NAGVMQNPRHLVRRRGQEARLRCSPMKGHSHVYWYRQLPEEGLKFMVYLQKENIIDESGMPKERFSAEFPKEGPSILRIQQVVRGDSAAYFCASSPPVRAGEAFFGQGTRLTVV.

The chain employs TRBV9 and TRBJ2-1, with TRBD2 matching 10 bases. The germline V gene encodes CDR1 SGDLS and CDR2 YYNGEE. Trimming at V came to 2 bases and at J to 5 bases, leaving 1 base not matched to a gene. The CDR3 is made up of 14 amino acids. DNA for the CDR3: TGTGCCAGCAGCGTCGGACTAGCGGACAATGAGCAGTTCTTC. Its protein product is CASSVGLADNEQFF.

The chain recombines TRBV5-1 with TRBJ2-7, with 7 bases that match TRBD2. This CDR3 contains 15 residues. J was trimmed by 4 bases and V by 0 bases; bases with no gene match: 7. Germline CDR1 reads SGHRS; CDR2 reads YFSETQ. This CDR3 reads CASSLGGLGLYEQYF. CDR3 nucleotides: TGCGCCAGCAGCTTGGGTGGACTAGGACTGTACGAGCAGTACTTC.

This chain uses TRBV28 with TRBJ2-7; 7 bases map to TRBD1. The germline V gene encodes CDR1 MDHEN and CDR2 SYDVKM. The CDR3 length is 12 residues. V lost 6 bases to trimming and J lost 2 bases; unmatched junction nucleotides: 1. Written as DNA, the CDR3 is TGTGCCAGCAGCCAGGGGGCCTACGAGCAGTACTTC. This codes for CASSQGAYEQYF.

The gene calls are TRBV6-4 and TRBJ2-1, with D possibly called TRBD1 or TRBD2 (5 bases each). V lost 4 bases, J lost 1 base, and 14 bases lay in between. Germline V CDR1 and CDR2: MRHNA, SNTAGT. There are 16 residues in the CDR3. The CDR3 region is CASSVEGRLSYNEQFF. Written as DNA, the CDR3 is TGTGCCAGCAGTGTCGAGGGACGTCTTTCCTACAATGAGCAGTTCTTC.

The chain joins TRBV6-5 to TRBJ2-7; TRBD2 aligns across 8 bases. V lost 6 bases and J lost 1; bases outside the gene matches: 5. The germline gives CDR1 MNHEY, CDR2 SVGAGI. The CDR3 contains 14 residues. In DNA, the CDR3 is TGTGCCAGCAGAATAGCGGGGCAGTCCTACGAGCAGTACTTC. This gives the protein CASRIAGQSYEQYF.

The genes are TRBV6-1 and TRBJ1-2, with D perhaps TRBD1 (5 bases). CDR3 length: 16 residues. Germline assignment: CDR1 MNHNS and CDR2 SASEGT. The V and J ends lost 4 bases and 8 bases respectively, with 23 bases between them. CDR3 DNA sequence: TGTGCCAGCAGTGCCGAGTTGGGAAGGGTGGGGGTCGGCTACACCTTC. The encoded protein is CASSAELGRVGVGYTF.

This chain connects TRBV5-1 to TRBJ2-7; TRBD1 matches 8 bases. In germline, CDR1 is SGHRS, CDR2 YFSETQ. CDR3 length: 15 amino acids. V trimming: 2 bases; J trimming: 4 bases; junction bases outside the gene matches: 8. CDR3 coding DNA: TGCGCCAGCAGCTTAGGACAGGGCGGCCCTTACGAGCAGTACTTC. This encodes CASSLGQGGPYEQYF.

The genes are TRBV5-4 and TRBJ2-1; D is uncertain. Germline V lookup: CDR1 SGHNT, CDR2 YYREEE (reference sequence). Trimming removed 4 bases at V and 7 bases at J, with 15 bases between. The CDR3 totals 14 residues. CDR3 protein: CASSRSGSPNEQFF. Written as DNA, the CDR3 is TGTGCCAGCAGCCGATCTGGCTCCCCGAATGAGCAGTTCTTC.

The chain joins TRBV15 to TRBJ1-5; D is uncertain. The CDR3 spans 14 residues. Germline CDR1 is LNHNV and CDR2 is YYDKDF (reference sequence). With 3 bases removed from V and 0 bases from J, the gap between germline ends came to 6 bases. The CDR3 nucleotides are TGTGCCACCAGCAGGGGTTATAGCAATCAGCCCCAGCATTTT. It specifies CATSRGYSNQPQHF.

The CDR3 is CASTLAGQPYNSPLHF. Written as DNA, the CDR3 is TGTGCCAGCACGCTTGCGGGACAGCCGTATAATTCACCCCTCCACTTT. V gene TRBV28 combines with J gene TRBJ1-6; TRBD1 matches 7 bases. The germline V gene encodes CDR1 MDHEN and CDR2 SYDVKM. Trimming removed 7 bases from V and 4 bases from J; junction bases left unmatched: 10. The CDR3 runs to 16 residues. Full variable domain (remainder filled in from reference TRBV28 and TRBJ1-6): DVKVTQSSRYLVKRTGEKVFLECVQDMDHENMFWYRQDPGLGLRLIYFSYDVKMKEKGDIPEGYSVSREKKERFSLILESASTNQTSMYLCASTLAGQPYNSPLHFGNGTRLTVT.

This clone came up once. The chain links TRBV6-1 to TRBJ1-6; a possible D gene is TRBD1 (6 bases). The germline V and J ends were trimmed by 6 bases and 9 bases, with 15 bases remaining between them. This CDR3 region has 14 residues. CDR1 is MNHNS, CDR2 SASEGT, per germline. CDR3 protein: CASRGGTEVSPLHF. The CDR3 DNA reads as TGTGCCAGCAGAGGGGGGACGGAAGTTTCACCCCTCCACTTT.